This T cell receptor (beta chain) was captured in a study of T cells in Graves' hyperthyroidism and ophthalmopathy. At the level of the study: The blood sample was taken at first diagnosis, before treatment began.

This clonotype was seen repeatedly, ten times or more. The investigators amplified TCR beta CDR3 regions from RNA transcripts. First-round RT-PCR with HTBI primers amplified the TCR CDR3 region. Each CDR3 protein gets one entry after TCRdb re-called the multiplex PCR reads with MiXCR. The data show 300,000 to 350,000 distinct CDR3 sequences, with around 16% seen just once and approximately 35% held by the top ten. Germline trimming cut 4 bases from V and 0 bases from J; bases unmatched to any gene: 12. Germline V gene data show CDR1 as DFQATT and CDR2 as SNEGSKA (reference sequence). This CDR3 has 16 amino acids. Those patients with uncontrolled infection, other autoimmune disease, pregnancy or lactation were excluded.

The chain has TRBV20-1 and TRBJ2-7, with 7 positions matching TRBD1. The sequence was obtained from a man aged 25 to 40 with Graves' hyperthyroidism. The sequenced sample was blood. DNA of the CDR3: TGCAGTGCTACTTCCTTGGGACAGTCGAGCTCCTACGAGCAGTACTTC. This translates into CSATSLGQSSSYEQYF.